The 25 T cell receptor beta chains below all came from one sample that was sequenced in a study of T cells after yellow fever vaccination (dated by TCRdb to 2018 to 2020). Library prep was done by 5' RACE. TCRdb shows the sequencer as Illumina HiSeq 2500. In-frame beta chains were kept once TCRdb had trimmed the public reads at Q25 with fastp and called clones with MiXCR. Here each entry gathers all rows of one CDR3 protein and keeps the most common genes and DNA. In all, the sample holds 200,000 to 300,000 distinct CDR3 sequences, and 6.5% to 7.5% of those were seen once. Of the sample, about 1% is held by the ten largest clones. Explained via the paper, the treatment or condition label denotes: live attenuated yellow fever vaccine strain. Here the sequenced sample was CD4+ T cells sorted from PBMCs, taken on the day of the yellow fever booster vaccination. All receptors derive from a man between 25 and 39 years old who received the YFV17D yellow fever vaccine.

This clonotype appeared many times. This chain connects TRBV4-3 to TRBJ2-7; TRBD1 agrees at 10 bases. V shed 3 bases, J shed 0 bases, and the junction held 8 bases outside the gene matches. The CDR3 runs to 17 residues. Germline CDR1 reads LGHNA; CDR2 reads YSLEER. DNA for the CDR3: TGCGCCAGCAGCCAGCTTTCGACAGGGGGCAGCTCCTACGAGCAGTACTTC. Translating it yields CASSQLSTGGSSYEQYF.

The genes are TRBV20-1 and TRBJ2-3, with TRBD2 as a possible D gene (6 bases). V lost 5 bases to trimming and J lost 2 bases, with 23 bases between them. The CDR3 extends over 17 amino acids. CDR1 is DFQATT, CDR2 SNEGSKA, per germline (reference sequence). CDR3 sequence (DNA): TGCAGTGCTGGCCAGCCCTTGCCGGGACTTCACACAGATACGCAGTATTTT. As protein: CSAGQPLPGLHTDTQYF.

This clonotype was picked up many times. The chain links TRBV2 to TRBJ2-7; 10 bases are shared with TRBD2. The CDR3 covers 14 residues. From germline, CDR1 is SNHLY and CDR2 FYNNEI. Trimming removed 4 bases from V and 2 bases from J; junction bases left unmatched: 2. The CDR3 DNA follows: TGTGCCAGCAGTGTGCTAGCGGGAGCCTACGAGCAGTACTTC. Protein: CASSVLAGAYEQYF.

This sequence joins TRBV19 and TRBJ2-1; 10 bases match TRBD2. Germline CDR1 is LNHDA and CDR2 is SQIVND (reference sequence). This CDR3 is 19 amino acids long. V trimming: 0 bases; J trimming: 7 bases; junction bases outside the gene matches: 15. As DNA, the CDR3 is TGTGCCAGTAGTATAGACCGCTGGCCGAGACTAGCGGGTGGAAATGAGCAGTTCTTC. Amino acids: CASSIDRWPRLAGGNEQFF.

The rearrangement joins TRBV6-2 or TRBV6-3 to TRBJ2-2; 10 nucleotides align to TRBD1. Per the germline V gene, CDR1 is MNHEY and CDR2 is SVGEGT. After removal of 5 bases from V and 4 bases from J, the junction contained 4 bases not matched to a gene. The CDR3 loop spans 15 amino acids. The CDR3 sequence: CASSGGTGVTGELFF. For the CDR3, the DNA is TGTGCCAGCAGTGGCGGGACAGGGGTCACCGGGGAGCTGTTTTTT.

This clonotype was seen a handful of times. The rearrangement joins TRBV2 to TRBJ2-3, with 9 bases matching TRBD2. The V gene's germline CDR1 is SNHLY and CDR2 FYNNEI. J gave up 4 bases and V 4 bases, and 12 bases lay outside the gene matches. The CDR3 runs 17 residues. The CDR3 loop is CASSALGRAGGADTQYF. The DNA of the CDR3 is TGTGCCAGCAGTGCCCTCGGACGCGCGGGGGGGGCAGATACGCAGTATTTT.

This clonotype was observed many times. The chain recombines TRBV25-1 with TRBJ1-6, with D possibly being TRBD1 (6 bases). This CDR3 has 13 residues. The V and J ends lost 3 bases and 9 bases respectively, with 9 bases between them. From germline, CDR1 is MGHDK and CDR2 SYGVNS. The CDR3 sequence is CASSEGGRSPLHF. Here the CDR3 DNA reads TGTGCCAGCAGTGAGGGGGGCCGTTCACCCCTCCACTTT. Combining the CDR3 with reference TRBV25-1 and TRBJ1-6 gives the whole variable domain EADIYQTPRYLVIGTGKKITLECSQTMGHDKMYWYQQDPGMELHLIHYSYGVNSTEKGDLSSESTVSRIRTEHFPLTLESARPSHTSQYLCASSEGGRSPLHFGNGTRLTVT.

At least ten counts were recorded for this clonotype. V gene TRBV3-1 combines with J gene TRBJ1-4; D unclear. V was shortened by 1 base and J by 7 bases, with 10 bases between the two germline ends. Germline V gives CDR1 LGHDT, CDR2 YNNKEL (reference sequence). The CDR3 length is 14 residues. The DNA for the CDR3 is TGTGCCAGCAGCCAAGTGGGGAGTGGTGAAAAACTGTTTTTT. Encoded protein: CASSQVGSGEKLFF.

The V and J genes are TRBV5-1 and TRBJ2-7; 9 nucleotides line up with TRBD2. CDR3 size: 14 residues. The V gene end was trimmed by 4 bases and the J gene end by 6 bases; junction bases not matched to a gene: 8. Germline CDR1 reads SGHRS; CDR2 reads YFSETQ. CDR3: CASSESSGSPEQYF. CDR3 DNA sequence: TGCGCCAGCAGCGAGAGTAGCGGGAGCCCCGAGCAGTACTTC.

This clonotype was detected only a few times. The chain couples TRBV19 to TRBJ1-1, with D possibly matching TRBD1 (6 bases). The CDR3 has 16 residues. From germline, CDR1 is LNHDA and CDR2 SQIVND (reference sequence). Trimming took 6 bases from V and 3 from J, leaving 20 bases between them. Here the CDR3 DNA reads TGTGCCAGTAGAACCCAATGGGGGGCCGGGGACACTGAAGCTTTCTTT. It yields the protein CASRTQWGAGDTEAFF. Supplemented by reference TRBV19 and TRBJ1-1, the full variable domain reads DGGITQSPKYLFRKEGQNVTLSCEQNLNHDAMYWYRQDPGQGLRLIYYSQIVNDFQKGDIAEGYSVSREKKESFPLTVTSAQKNPTAFYLCASRTQWGAGDTEAFFGQGTRLTVV.

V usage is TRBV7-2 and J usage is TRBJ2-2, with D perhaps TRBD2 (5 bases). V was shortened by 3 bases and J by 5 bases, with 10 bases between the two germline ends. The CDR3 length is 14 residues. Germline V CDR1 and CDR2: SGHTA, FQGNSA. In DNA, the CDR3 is TGTGCCAGCAGCTTTACTAGGAGAACCGGGGAGCTGTTTTTT. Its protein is CASSFTRRTGELFF. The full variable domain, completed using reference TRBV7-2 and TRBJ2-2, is GAGVSQSPSNKVTEKGKDVELRCDPISGHTALYWYRQSLGQGLEFLIYFQGNSAPDKSGLPSDRFSAERTGGSVSTLTIQRTQQEDSAVYLCASSFTRRTGELFFGEGSRLTVL.

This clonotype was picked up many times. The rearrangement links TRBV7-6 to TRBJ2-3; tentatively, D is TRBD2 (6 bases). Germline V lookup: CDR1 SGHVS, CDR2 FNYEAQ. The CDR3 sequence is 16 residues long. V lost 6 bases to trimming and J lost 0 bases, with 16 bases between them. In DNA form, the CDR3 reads TGTGCCAGCAGTAAGGCCGGGACTGCTAGCACAGATACGCAGTATTTT. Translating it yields CASSKAGTASTDTQYF.

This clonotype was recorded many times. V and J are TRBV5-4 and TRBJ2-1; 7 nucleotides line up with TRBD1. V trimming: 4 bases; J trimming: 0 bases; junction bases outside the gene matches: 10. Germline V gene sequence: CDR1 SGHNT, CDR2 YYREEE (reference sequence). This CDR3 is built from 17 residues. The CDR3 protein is CASSPRQGKNSYNEQFF. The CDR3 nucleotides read TGTGCCAGCAGCCCTCGACAGGGCAAAAACTCCTACAATGAGCAGTTCTTC.

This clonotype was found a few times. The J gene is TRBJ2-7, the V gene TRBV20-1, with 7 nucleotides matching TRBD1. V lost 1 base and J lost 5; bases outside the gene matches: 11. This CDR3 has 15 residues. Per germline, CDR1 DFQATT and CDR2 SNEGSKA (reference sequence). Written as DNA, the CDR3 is TGCAGTGCTAGAGCCCCGGGCAGGGGGTTACACGAGCAGTACTTC. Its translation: CSARAPGRGLHEQYF.

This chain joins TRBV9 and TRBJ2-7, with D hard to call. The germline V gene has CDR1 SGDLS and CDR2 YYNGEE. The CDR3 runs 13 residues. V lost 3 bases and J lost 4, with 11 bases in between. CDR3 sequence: CASSAVNGYEQYF. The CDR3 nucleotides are TGTGCCAGCAGCGCCGTTAATGGGTACGAGCAGTACTTC.

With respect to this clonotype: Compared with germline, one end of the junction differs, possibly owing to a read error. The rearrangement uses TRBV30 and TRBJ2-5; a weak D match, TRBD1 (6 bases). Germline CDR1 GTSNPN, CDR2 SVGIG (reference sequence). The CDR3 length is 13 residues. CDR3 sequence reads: CAWSPDRQEIQYF. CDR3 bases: TGTGCCTGGAGTCCGGACAGACAAGAGATCCAGTACTTC.

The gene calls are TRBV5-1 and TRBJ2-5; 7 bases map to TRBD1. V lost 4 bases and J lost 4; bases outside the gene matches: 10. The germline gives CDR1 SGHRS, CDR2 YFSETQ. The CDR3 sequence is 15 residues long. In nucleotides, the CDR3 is TGCGCCAGCAGCGCCGAACAGGGGTCCCCAGAGACCCAGTACTTC. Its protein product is CASSAEQGSPETQYF.

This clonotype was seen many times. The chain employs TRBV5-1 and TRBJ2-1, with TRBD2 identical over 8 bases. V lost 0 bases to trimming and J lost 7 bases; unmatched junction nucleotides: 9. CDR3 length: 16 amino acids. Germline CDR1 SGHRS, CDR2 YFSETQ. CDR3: CASSLVGRAGGNEQFF. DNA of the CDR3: TGCGCCAGCAGCTTGGTCGGGAGGGCCGGGGGAAATGAGCAGTTCTTC.

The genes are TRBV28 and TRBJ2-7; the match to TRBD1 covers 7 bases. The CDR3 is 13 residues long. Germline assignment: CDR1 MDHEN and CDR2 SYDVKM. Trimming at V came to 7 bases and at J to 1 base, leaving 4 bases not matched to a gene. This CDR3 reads CASIGQVSYEQYF. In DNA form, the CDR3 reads TGTGCCAGCATCGGACAGGTATCCTACGAGCAGTACTTC. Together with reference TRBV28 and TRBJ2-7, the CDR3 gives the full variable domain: DVKVTQSSRYLVKRTGEKVFLECVQDMDHENMFWYRQDPGLGLRLIYFSYDVKMKEKGDIPEGYSVSREKKERFSLILESASTNQTSMYLCASIGQVSYEQYFGPGTRLTVT.

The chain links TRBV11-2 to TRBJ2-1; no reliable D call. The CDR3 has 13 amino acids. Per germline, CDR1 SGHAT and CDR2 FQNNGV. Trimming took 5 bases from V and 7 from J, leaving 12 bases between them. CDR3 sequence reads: CASSPPLRNEQFF. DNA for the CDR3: TGTGCCAGCAGCCCCCCTCTCCGAAATGAGCAGTTCTTC.

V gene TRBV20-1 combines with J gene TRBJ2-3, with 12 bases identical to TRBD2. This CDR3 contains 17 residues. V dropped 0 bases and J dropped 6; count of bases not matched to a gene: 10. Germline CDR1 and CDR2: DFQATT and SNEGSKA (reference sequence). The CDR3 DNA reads TGCAGTGCTAGAGATCTAGCGGGAGGGCCTAAATCTGATACGCAGTATTTT. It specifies CSARDLAGGPKSDTQYF.

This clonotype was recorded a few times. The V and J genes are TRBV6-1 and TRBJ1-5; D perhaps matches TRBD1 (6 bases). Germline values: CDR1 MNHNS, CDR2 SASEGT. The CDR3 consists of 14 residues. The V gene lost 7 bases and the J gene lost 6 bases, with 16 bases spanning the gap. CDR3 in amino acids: CASIVTGLGQPQHF. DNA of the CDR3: TGTGCCAGCATTGTCACAGGGCTAGGTCAGCCCCAGCATTTT.

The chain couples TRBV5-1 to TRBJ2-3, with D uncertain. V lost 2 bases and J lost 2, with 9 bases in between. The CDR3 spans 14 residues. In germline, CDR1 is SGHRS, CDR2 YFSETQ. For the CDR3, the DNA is TGCGCCAGCAGCTTAGTAACCCTCACAGATACGCAGTATTTT. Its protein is CASSLVTLTDTQYF.

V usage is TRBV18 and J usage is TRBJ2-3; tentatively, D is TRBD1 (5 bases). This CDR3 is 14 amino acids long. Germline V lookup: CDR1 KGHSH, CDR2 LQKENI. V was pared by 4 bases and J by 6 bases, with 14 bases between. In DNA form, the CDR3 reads TGTGCCAGCTCACGTACCAGGGATGGGGATACGCAGTATTTT. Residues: CASSRTRDGDTQYF.

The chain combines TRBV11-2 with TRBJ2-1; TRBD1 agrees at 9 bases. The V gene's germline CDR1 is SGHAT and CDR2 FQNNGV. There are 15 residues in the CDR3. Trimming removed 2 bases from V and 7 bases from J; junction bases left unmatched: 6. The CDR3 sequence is CASSLSGQGKNEQFF. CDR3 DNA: TGTGCCAGCAGCTTATCAGGACAGGGGAAGAATGAGCAGTTCTTC.